Below are 13 T cell receptor beta chains sequenced from a single sample in a study of a mutant IDH1 vaccine in newly diagnosed glioma. Time point indicated: week 47, end of study. A single vaccine dose contained 300 ug of mutant IDH1 20-mer peptide, and topical imiquimod was used with it. No antigen has been identified for these receptors. Repertoires were generated with immunoSEQ multiplex PCR, while TCRdb's copy carries only in-frame clones and drops some. Altogether 25,000 to 35,000 clones are present, roughly 84% being singletons, with the ten largest covering 25% to 35%. The specimen comprised PBMCs, sampled from a glioma patient whose treatment included an IDH1 peptide vaccine. These receptor sequences come from a man younger than 40 with glioma.

V is TRBV5-5 and J is TRBJ2-1; 8 bases align to TRBD1. This CDR3 region has 17 residues. Germline values: CDR1 SGHKS, CDR2 YYEKEE (reference sequence). V was clipped by 4 bases and J by 6 bases; unmatched bases: 15. CDR3 sequence (DNA): TGTGCCAGCAGCACCTTCAGCAGGGGGCTGGGGGTCAATGAGCAGTTCTTC. Encoded protein: CASSTFSRGLGVNEQFF.

The V and J genes are TRBV11-2 and TRBJ1-4; 7 bases match TRBD1. There are 13 residues in the CDR3. Germline CDR1 is SGHAT and CDR2 is FQNNGV. After removal of 4 bases from V and 8 bases from J, the junction contained 4 bases not matched to a gene. The CDR3 region is CASSSTQGEKLFF. CDR3 sequence (DNA): TGTGCCAGCAGCTCGACACAGGGGGAAAAACTGTTTTTT.

The chain employs TRBV5-5 and TRBJ1-1, with D unclear. The CDR3 consists of 15 residues. V lost 2 bases and J 3 bases, leaving 14 bases between the germline ends. Looked up from germline, CDR1 is SGHKS and CDR2 is YYEKEE (reference sequence). For the CDR3, the DNA is TGTGCCAGCAGCTTAAGTTACGGGGAGCACACTGAAGCTTTCTTT. This codes for CASSLSYGEHTEAFF.

The V call is TRBV6-6, the J call TRBJ1-1; TRBD1 might be the D (6 bases). This CDR3 has 12 amino acids. Germline V lookup: CDR1 MNHNY, CDR2 SVGAGI (reference sequence). V lost 0 bases and J lost 7, with 6 bases in between. In DNA form, the CDR3 reads TGTGCCAGCAGTTACTCGGACAGTGAAGCTTTCTTT. It codes for CASSYSDSEAFF.

This clone showed up just a few times. V gene TRBV7-9 combines with J gene TRBJ2-1; 11 bases map to TRBD1. Germline V gene sequence: CDR1 SEHNR, CDR2 FQNEAQ (reference sequence). The V segment lost 2 bases and the J segment 9 bases; nucleotides outside the gene matches: 6. The CDR3 totals 15 residues. CDR3 in amino acids: CASSLRTGGMGEQFF. In DNA, the CDR3 is TGTGCCAGCAGCTTAAGGACAGGGGGCATGGGTGAGCAGTTCTTC.

This clone was counted between two and nine times. V is TRBV4-2 and J is TRBJ2-1; 13 bases fit TRBD2. The CDR3 loop spans 22 amino acids. V was clipped by 3 bases and J by 5 bases; unmatched bases: 22. Germline CDR1 reads LGHNA; CDR2 reads YNFKEQ. In DNA, the CDR3 is TGTGCCAGCAGCCACGACGGATTTCCCCGGACTAGCGGGAGACAGGGGGACAATGAGCAGTTCTTC. This gives the protein CASSHDGFPRTSGRQGDNEQFF.

This chain connects TRBV5-1 to TRBJ2-7; maybe TRBD1 (5 bases). From germline, CDR1 is SGHRS and CDR2 YFSETQ. This CDR3 comprises 13 residues. The V end lost 7 bases, the J end lost 3 bases, and 14 bases lay between the germline ends. The CDR3 loop reads CASSGQGLYEQYF. The CDR3 coding sequence is TGCGCCAGCTCTGGACAAGGGCTCTACGAGCAGTACTTC.

CDR3 in amino acids: CASSPPGSDEQYF. CDR3 sequence (DNA): TGTGCCAGCAGCCCACCGGGCTCGGACGAGCAGTACTTC. The J gene is TRBJ2-7, the V gene TRBV5-6, with D unclear. The CDR3 sequence is 13 residues long. The germline V gene has CDR1 SGHDT and CDR2 YYEEEE. Trimming cost V 4 bases and J 5 bases, with 13 bases left between them.

Here the CDR3 reads CSVEAGALSYNEQFF. For the CDR3, the DNA is TGCAGCGTTGAAGCAGGGGCACTCTCCTACAATGAGCAGTTCTTC. The chain has TRBV29-1 and TRBJ2-1; TRBD1 is a possible D gene (6 bases). CDR3 length: 15 residues. In germline, CDR1 is SQVTM, CDR2 ANQGSEA. Trimming removed 1 base at V and 0 bases at J, with 10 bases between.

The chain carries TRBV29-1 and TRBJ2-1; D is possibly TRBD2 (5 bases). Germline assignment: CDR1 SQVTM and CDR2 ANQGSEA. V was trimmed by 2 bases and J by 0 bases, leaving 8 bases between them. There are 14 residues in the CDR3. CDR3: CSVERGSSYNEQFF. CDR3 in DNA: TGCAGCGTTGAAAGAGGGAGCTCCTACAATGAGCAGTTCTTC.

The rearrangement uses TRBV4-1 and TRBJ1-4; tentative D call: TRBD1 (6 bases). Germline V lookup: CDR1 MGHRA, CDR2 YSYEKL. The CDR3 consists of 17 residues. With 1 base removed from V and 0 bases from J, the gap between germline ends came to 12 bases. DNA of the CDR3: TGCGCCAGCAGCCAAGGGACAGCTCTTTCAACTAATGAAAAACTGTTTTTT. This translates into CASSQGTALSTNEKLFF.

V is TRBV7-2 and J is TRBJ2-5, with 8 positions matching TRBD1. The CDR3 consists of 16 residues. The V gene end was trimmed by 5 bases and the J gene end by 1 base; junction bases not matched to a gene: 9. Germline lookup yields CDR1 SGHTA and CDR2 FQGNSA. This chain's CDR3 is CASSRRTGQLQETQYF. The CDR3 DNA follows: TGTGCCAGCAGCCGAAGGACAGGGCAACTCCAAGAGACCCAGTACTTC.

The chain couples TRBV13 to TRBJ2-2; 8 bases align to TRBD2. The CDR3 has 15 amino acids. V was clipped by 3 bases and J by 2 bases; unmatched bases: 2. CDR1 is PRHDT, CDR2 FYEKMQ, per germline (reference sequence). The CDR3 spells CASSFGLANTGELFF. CDR3 bases: TGTGCCAGCAGCTTTGGACTAGCCAACACCGGGGAGCTGTTTTTT.